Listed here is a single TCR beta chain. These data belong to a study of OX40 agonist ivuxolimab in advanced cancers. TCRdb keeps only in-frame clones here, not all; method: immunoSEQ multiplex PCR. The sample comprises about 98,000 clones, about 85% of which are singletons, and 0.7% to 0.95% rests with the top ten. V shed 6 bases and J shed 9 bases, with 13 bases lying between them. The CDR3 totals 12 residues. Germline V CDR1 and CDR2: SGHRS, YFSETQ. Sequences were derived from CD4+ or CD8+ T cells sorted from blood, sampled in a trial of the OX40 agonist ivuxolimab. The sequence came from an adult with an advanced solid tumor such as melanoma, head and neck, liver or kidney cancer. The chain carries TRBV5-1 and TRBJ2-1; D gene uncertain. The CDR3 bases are TGCGCCAGCACCCCACGCGTGGGTGAGCAGTTCTTC. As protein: CASTPRVGEQFF.